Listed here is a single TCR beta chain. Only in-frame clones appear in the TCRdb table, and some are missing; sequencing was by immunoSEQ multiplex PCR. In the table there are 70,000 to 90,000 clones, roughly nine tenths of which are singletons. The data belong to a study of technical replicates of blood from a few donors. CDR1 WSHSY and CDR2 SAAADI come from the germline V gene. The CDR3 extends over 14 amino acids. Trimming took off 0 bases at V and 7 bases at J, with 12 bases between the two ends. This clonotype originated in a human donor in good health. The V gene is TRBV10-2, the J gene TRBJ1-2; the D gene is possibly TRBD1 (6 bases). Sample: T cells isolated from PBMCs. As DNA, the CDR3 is TGCGCCAGCAGTGAGTCGGTGGGACATACTGGCTACACCTTC. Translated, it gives CASSESVGHTGYTF.